This record covers a single TCR beta chain. Its target is unknown. Trimming took off 3 bases at V and 4 bases at J, with 9 bases between the two ends. This CDR3 has 13 residues. Germline CDR1 SGHAT, CDR2 FQNNGV. Generated by immunoSEQ multiplex PCR, the TCRdb table keeps only in-frame clones and is missing some. This sample carries under 140,000 clones, just under 95% of them seen once, and the ten largest clones take around 0.55%. The record originates from a study of graft-versus-host responses after intestinal transplantation. The overall study: Recipients received multivisceral, liver-intestinal, or isolated intestinal transplants. All of the recipients had induction that used anti-thymocyte globulin, then tacrolimus and steroids for approximately 3 years. Study results and caveats: Ileal or blood samples showed some GvH clones first, and such clones were also found in recipient marrow. Graft-donor T cell macrochimerism coincided with high graft-versus-host to host-versus-graft clonal ratios in allografts.

The source was unstimulated CD8+ T cells sorted from spleen or lymph node cells, collected before intestinal transplant. The TCR was taken from a human donor who received an intestinal transplant. The genes are TRBV11-2 and TRBJ1-2; D not certain. The CDR3 is CASSFGNRYGYTF. The CDR3 coding sequence is TGTGCCAGCAGCTTCGGGAACCGCTATGGCTACACCTTC.